This TCR beta chain was sequenced in a study of T-cell memory formation after mild COVID-19. Study-wide background: Largely donor-specific sequence clusters came from a couple of donors. Study-level results: Contracting clones, day 15 to 85, had balanced CD4/CD8, and later expanders favored CD4+. What remained unconfirmed was the SARS-CoV-2 specificity of second-wave clones peaking on day 37. Among CD4+ contracting clones, most were CM and EM, and CD8+ ones EMRA.

This clonotype was seen a few times. Its cognate antigen is unknown. Using its own MiXCR run on the 5' RACE reads, TCRdb lists one record per CDR3 protein. The data contain roughly 220,000 distinct CDR3 sequences, over 9% of them seen just once; the ten biggest clones take up roughly 3.5%. Looked up from germline, CDR1 is MNHEY and CDR2 is SVGAGI. V lost 0 bases and J 4 bases, leaving 12 bases between the germline ends. The CDR3 spans 16 residues. The receptor was isolated from a man aged 18 to 29 who had mild COVID-19 (a few samples of this study predate the infection). Cell type and time point are not known. The sequenced material came from PBMCs or a T cell subset sorted from them (not recorded which). This chain links TRBV6-5 with TRBJ2-2; D is undetermined. The chain's CDR3 is CASSYSSESGTGELFF. DNA for the CDR3: TGTGCCAGCAGTTACTCGTCCGAATCGGGCACCGGGGAGCTGTTTTTT.